Listed here are 20 T cell receptor beta chains from one sample, sequenced in a study of blood T cells in healthy people across ages. A second PCR of roughly 7 to 11 cycles used a sample-barcoded 5' primer and a J-beta primer mix. TCRdb redid the calling of the 5' RACE reads with MiXCR, one entry per CDR3 protein. This sample has roughly 1,500,000 distinct CDR3 sequences, with about 35% found just once. Material for sequencing was blood. These receptors came from a woman aged 25-40 years in good health.

The table lists this clonotype with many counts. The chain employs TRBV9 and TRBJ2-5; TRBD1 aligns across 8 bases. CDR1 and CDR2 from the germline V gene are SGDLS and YYNGEE. The CDR3 is made up of 14 amino acids. V shed 3 bases and J 1 base; nucleotides not matched to a gene: 2. The CDR3 DNA is TGTGCCAGCAGCGAACAGGGGGGCCAAGAGACCCAGTACTTC. Protein sequence: CASSEQGGQETQYF.

This clonotype was observed a handful of times. The chain combines TRBV10-2 with TRBJ2-4; tentatively, D is TRBD1 (6 bases). Trimming stripped 10 bases from V and 3 bases from J, with 10 bases between. CDR3 length equals 12 residues. The germline V gene has CDR1 WSHSY and CDR2 SAAADI. CDR3 amino acids: CANTGYKNIQYF. The DNA of the CDR3 is TGCGCCAACACAGGGTACAAAAACATTCAGTACTTC.

This clonotype was recorded at least ten times. This chain uses TRBV4-2 with TRBJ2-1; 8 positions match TRBD2. Germline lookup yields CDR1 LGHNA and CDR2 YNFKEQ. Trimming removed 1 base from V and 3 bases from J; junction bases left unmatched: 11. CDR3 length: 18 amino acids. CDR3 sequence (DNA): TGTGCCAGCAGCCAAGCGGGGTGGGGCACTAGCGGCTACAATGAGCAGTTCTTC. This gives the protein CASSQAGWGTSGYNEQFF.

The genes are TRBV29-1 and TRBJ1-2, with D hard to call. With 6 bases removed from V and 4 bases from J, the gap between germline ends came to 15 bases. The length of the CDR3 is 13 residues. Per germline, CDR1 SQVTM and CDR2 ANQGSEA. The CDR3 DNA is TGCAGCGTAATAGCCCCGCTCCCCTATGGCTACACCTTC. Encoded protein: CSVIAPLPYGYTF.

The chain recombines TRBV7-9 with TRBJ2-7; TRBD1 matches at 7 bases. The J call could be wrong; TRBJ2-5 is a better fit for the DNA end. CDR1 is SEHNR and CDR2 is FQNEAQ in the germline V gene (reference sequence). This CDR3 contains 15 residues. The CDR3 protein is CASSSATGLAETQYF. The CDR3 bases are TGTGCCAGCAGCTCCGCGACAGGGTTGGCGGAGACCCAGTACTTC.

The chain has TRBV12-3 or TRBV12-4 and TRBJ2-3; D is perhaps TRBD1 (5 bases). V was clipped by 3 bases and J by 0 bases, with 10 bases between them. This CDR3 region has 15 residues. CDR3 bases: TGTGCCAGCAGTTTCTCAGGGCCCAGCACAGATACGCAGTATTTT. Encoded protein: CASSFSGPSTDTQYF.

The chain has TRBV11-2 and TRBJ1-2, with D maybe TRBD1 (5 bases). This CDR3 has 13 residues. Trimming took 2 bases from V and 8 from J, leaving 12 bases between them. Germline V CDR1 and CDR2: SGHAT, FQNNGV. The CDR3 region has the DNA TGTGCCAGCAGCTTATCGGCAGGGCAGGGCTACACCTTC. Translating it yields CASSLSAGQGYTF.

The rearrangement links TRBV10-3 to TRBJ1-6; a possible D gene is TRBD1 (6 bases). This CDR3 is built from 15 residues. V lost 0 bases to trimming and J lost 4 bases, with 7 bases between them. Germline V gives CDR1 ENHRY, CDR2 SYGVKD. CDR3 DNA: TGTGCCATCAGTGAGTCGACAGGTTATAATTCACCCCTCCACTTT. It encodes CAISESTGYNSPLHF.

The chain has TRBV20-1 and TRBJ2-3, with 7 bases aligning to TRBD1. The CDR3 contains 15 residues. J gave up 3 bases and V 0 bases, and 6 bases lay outside the gene matches. CDR1 DFQATT and CDR2 SNEGSKA come from the germline V gene (reference sequence). The CDR3 loop reads CSARDIRDSTDTQYF. The CDR3 nucleotides read TGCAGTGCTAGAGATATTAGGGACAGTACAGATACGCAGTATTTT.

This clonotype was counted between two and nine times. The V gene is TRBV20-1, the J gene TRBJ2-5; D may be TRBD1 (5 bases). Germline lookup yields CDR1 DFQATT and CDR2 SNEGSKA (reference sequence). The V end lost 4 bases, the J end lost 2 bases, and 8 bases lay between the germline ends. This CDR3 contains 12 residues. The CDR3 DNA reads TGCAGTGCTACCCGACAGCAAGAGACCCAGTACTTC. It specifies CSATRQQETQYF.

This clonotype was found a few times. The chain recombines TRBV9 with TRBJ2-7, with 8 positions matching TRBD2. Germline assignment: CDR1 SGDLS and CDR2 YYNGEE. Trimming took 3 bases from V and 0 from J; bases not matched to a gene: 8. This CDR3 spans 16 amino acids. CDR3 region: CASSEGLAKSSYEQYF. The CDR3 DNA reads as TGTGCCAGCAGCGAAGGACTAGCCAAGAGCTCCTACGAGCAGTACTTC.

This clonotype was seen more than once but under ten times. The V and J genes are TRBV5-5 and TRBJ1-5; 10 positions agree with TRBD1. V dropped 0 bases and J dropped 5; count of bases not matched to a gene: 5. The CDR3 spans 16 residues. Germline V CDR1 and CDR2: SGHKS, YYEKEE (reference sequence). CDR3 sequence reads: CASSLGWTGGDQPQHF. CDR3 coding DNA: TGTGCCAGCAGCTTGGGATGGACAGGGGGAGATCAGCCCCAGCATTTT.

The CDR3 DNA is TGTGCCAGCAGCGTAGGACAGTTATACTCTGGGGCCAACGTCCTGACTTTC. Translation gives CASSVGQLYSGANVLTF. V and J are TRBV3-1 and TRBJ2-6; the D gene is possibly TRBD1 (6 bases). V was clipped by 5 bases and J by 0 bases, with 14 bases between them. The CDR3 extends over 17 amino acids. Germline V gene sequence: CDR1 LGHDT, CDR2 YNNKEL (reference sequence).

The V gene is TRBV7-8, the J gene TRBJ2-3, with 7 nucleotides matching TRBD2. The CDR3 extends over 18 amino acids. Trimming took 4 bases from V and 5 from J; bases not matched to a gene: 18. Germline V lookup: CDR1 SGHVS, CDR2 FQNEAQ. This CDR3 reads CASSSLAAGDEREDTQYF. CDR3 in DNA: TGTGCCAGCAGCTCCTTGGCCGCGGGAGATGAAAGGGAAGATACGCAGTATTTT.

The CDR3 loop is CAWSSGLAIDTQYF. CDR3 DNA: TGTGCCTGGAGTTCGGGACTAGCGATAGATACGCAGTATTTT. The chain recombines TRBV30 with TRBJ2-3, with 10 positions matching TRBD2. Trimming at V came to 2 bases and at J to 5 bases, leaving 4 bases not matched to a gene. This CDR3 spans 14 amino acids. Germline values: CDR1 GTSNPN, CDR2 SVGIG (reference sequence).

This clonotype was picked up a small number of times. A much larger clone is a single base away; this may be a read error. The chain links TRBV30 to TRBJ1-1, with D unresolved. Trimming stripped 4 bases from V and 0 bases from J, with 6 bases between. The CDR3 runs 12 residues. Germline CDR1 reads GTSNPN; CDR2 reads SVGIG (reference sequence). The DNA for the CDR3 is TGTGCCTGGAAACTTATGAACACTGAAGCTTTCTTT. Its protein product is CAWKLMNTEAFF. The full variable domain, completed using reference TRBV30 and TRBJ1-1, is SQTIHQWPATLVQPVGSPLSLECTVEGTSNPNLYWYRQAAGRGLQLLFYSVGIGQISSEVPQNLSASRPQDRQFILSSKKLLLSDSGFYLCAWKLMNTEAFFGQGTRLTVV.

The chain uses TRBV4-1 and TRBJ2-3; 12 bases fit TRBD2. The CDR3 is 18 residues long. Germline V lookup: CDR1 MGHRA, CDR2 YSYEKL. V shed 3 bases, J shed 3 bases, and the junction held 10 bases outside the gene matches. For the CDR3, the DNA is TGCGCCAGCAGCCACTACGGGGAGACTAGCGGGAGAACAGATACGCAGTATTTT. Amino acids: CASSHYGETSGRTDTQYF.

With regard to this clonotype: A much larger clone is a single base away; this may be a read error. V and J are TRBV7-2 and TRBJ2-1; no firm D call. Germline CDR1 SGHTA, CDR2 FQGNSA. The CDR3 consists of 15 residues. Deletions cut 5 bases from V and 2 bases from J, with 13 bases between. This CDR3 reads CASSPDGSPYNEQFF. CDR3 in DNA: TGTGCCAGCAGCCCAGATGGATCCCCCTACAATGAGCAGTTCTTC.

The rearrangement joins TRBV7-9 to TRBJ2-3, with 8 nucleotides matching TRBD2. This CDR3 is 15 amino acids long. Germline values: CDR1 SEHNR, CDR2 FQNEAQ (reference sequence). V was clipped by 1 base and J by 4 bases; unmatched bases: 4. This chain's CDR3 is CASSLVSGDSDTQYF. The CDR3 bases are TGTGCCAGCAGCTTAGTTAGCGGGGACTCAGATACGCAGTATTTT.

This clonotype was observed a few times. V is TRBV7-2 and J is TRBJ1-2, with a possible D match to TRBD1 (5 bases). The V end lost 4 bases, the J end lost 5 bases, and 17 bases lay between the germline ends. The CDR3 loop spans 15 amino acids. Germline V gene lookup returns CDR1 SGHTA and CDR2 FQGNSA. CDR3 sequence (DNA): TGTGCCAGCAGCTCCCGCCGGGACTTCGAGTATGGCTACACCTTC. The encoded protein is CASSSRRDFEYGYTF.